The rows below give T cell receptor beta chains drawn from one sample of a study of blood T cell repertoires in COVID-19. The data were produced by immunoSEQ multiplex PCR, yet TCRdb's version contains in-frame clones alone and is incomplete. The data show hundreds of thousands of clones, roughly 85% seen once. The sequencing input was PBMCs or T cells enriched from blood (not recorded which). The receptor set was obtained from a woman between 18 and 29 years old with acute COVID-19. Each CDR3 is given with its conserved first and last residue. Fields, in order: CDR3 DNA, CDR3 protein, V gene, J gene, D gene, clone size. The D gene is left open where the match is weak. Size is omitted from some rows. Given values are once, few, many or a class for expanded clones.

CDR3 DNA: TGTGCCAGCAGGTTACAGGGTCATGAGCAGTTCTTC
CDR3 protein: CASRLQGHEQFF
V gene: TRBV3-1/TRBV3-2
J gene: TRBJ2-1
D gene: NA
clone size: NA

CDR3 DNA: TGTGCCAGCAGCAAGGACAGGGGCCGGGGCTACACCTTC
CDR3 protein: CASSKDRGRGYTF
V gene: TRBV11-2
J gene: TRBJ1-2
D gene: TRBD1
clone size: NA

CDR3 DNA: TGTGCCAGCAGCTTTGGGGTGGGAGGGGCTGAAGCTTTCTTT
CDR3 protein: CASSFGVGGAEAFF
V gene: TRBV5-6
J gene: TRBJ1-1
D gene: NA
clone size: NA

CDR3 DNA: TGTGCCAGCTTGCGGACAGACTCCTACGAGCAGTACTTC
CDR3 protein: CASLRTDSYEQYF
V gene: TRBV6-5
J gene: TRBJ2-7
D gene: NA
clone size: NA

CDR3 DNA: TGTGCCAGCAGTTACTCGAGGACTAGCGGGTCCTACGAGCAGTACTTC
CDR3 protein: CASSYSRTSGSYEQYF
V gene: TRBV6-2/TRBV6-3
J gene: TRBJ2-7
D gene: TRBD2
clone size: NA

CDR3 DNA: TGTGCCTGGAGCTCCCCACAGGGGGCCAAGGACGAGCAGTACTTC
CDR3 protein: CAWSSPQGAKDEQYF
V gene: TRBV30
J gene: TRBJ2-7
D gene: TRBD1
clone size: few

CDR3 DNA: TGCGCCAGCAGTGAGCGCGCGGGTTTGGACGAGCAGTACTTC
CDR3 protein: CASSERAGLDEQYF
V gene: TRBV10-2
J gene: TRBJ2-7
D gene: NA
clone size: NA

CDR3 DNA: TGTGCCATCAGTGAAACAGGGTACTATGGCTACACCTTC
CDR3 protein: CAISETGYYGYTF
V gene: TRBV10-3
J gene: TRBJ1-2
D gene: NA
clone size: NA

CDR3 DNA: TGTGCCAGCAGTTTAAGGGGCACCGGGGAGCTGTTTTTT
CDR3 protein: CASSLRGTGELFF
V gene: TRBV27
J gene: TRBJ2-2
D gene: NA
clone size: once

CDR3 DNA: TGTGCCAGCAGCTTTGCCGGGGTAGATTTGTTTCAGCCCCAGCATTTT
CDR3 protein: CASSFAGVDLFQPQHF
V gene: TRBV7-2
J gene: TRBJ1-5
D gene: NA
clone size: NA

CDR3 DNA: TGCAGCGTGATCAAGGATGGAGGTTACGAGCAGTACTTC
CDR3 protein: CSVIKDGGYEQYF
V gene: TRBV29-1
J gene: TRBJ2-7
D gene: NA
clone size: NA

CDR3 DNA: TGTGCCAGTGGGACAGGGGGTAAGAATCAGCCCCAGCATTTT
CDR3 protein: CASGTGGKNQPQHF
V gene: TRBV18
J gene: TRBJ1-5
D gene: TRBD1
clone size: few

CDR3 DNA: TGCGCCAGCAGCTTCGGGGTCCCTGGGGCCAACGTCCTGACTTTC
CDR3 protein: CASSFGVPGANVLTF
V gene: TRBV5-1
J gene: TRBJ2-6
D gene: NA
clone size: NA

CDR3 DNA: TGTGCCATCAGTGAAACAGGGTTCACCGGGGAGCTGTTTTTT
CDR3 protein: CAISETGFTGELFF
V gene: TRBV10-3
J gene: TRBJ2-2
D gene: NA
clone size: NA

CDR3 DNA: TGTGCCAGCAGTGAAGGCAGGGGCCGGGACGAGCAGTACTTC
CDR3 protein: CASSEGRGRDEQYF
V gene: TRBV6-1
J gene: TRBJ2-7
D gene: NA
clone size: NA

CDR3 DNA: TGCGCCAGCAGCCATGACAGGGGGGGCTATGGCTACACCTTC
CDR3 protein: CASSHDRGGYGYTF
V gene: TRBV4-1
J gene: TRBJ1-2
D gene: TRBD1
clone size: NA

CDR3 DNA: TGTGCCAGTAGTAGCCAGGAAAAACTGTTTTTT
CDR3 protein: CASSSQEKLFF
V gene: TRBV19
J gene: TRBJ1-4
D gene: NA
clone size: NA

CDR3 DNA: TGTGCCAGCAGCTTAGAATCCGGACAGTCTAGGGAGCTGTTTTTT
CDR3 protein: CASSLESGQSRELFF
V gene: TRBV7-8
J gene: TRBJ2-2
D gene: NA
clone size: NA

CDR3 DNA: TGTGCCAGCAGCCCTGCGGTGGGGCAGCTTAATGAAAAACTGTTTTTT
CDR3 protein: CASSPAVGQLNEKLFF
V gene: TRBV7-9
J gene: TRBJ1-4
D gene: NA
clone size: NA

CDR3 DNA: TGTGCCAGCAGTTTATATCCCCCGGGACAGGGGGCGGACACTGAAGCTTTCTTT
CDR3 protein: CASSLYPPGQGADTEAFF
V gene: TRBV28
J gene: TRBJ1-1
D gene: TRBD1
clone size: NA

CDR3 DNA: TGTGCCAGCAGCGTAGGTGGAGTAAGCACAGATACGCAGTATTTT
CDR3 protein: CASSVGGVSTDTQYF
V gene: TRBV9
J gene: TRBJ2-3
D gene: NA
clone size: NA

CDR3 DNA: TGTGCCAGCAGCTTAGCGGCCCGGGTTAGCACAGATACGCAGTATTTT
CDR3 protein: CASSLAARVSTDTQYF
V gene: TRBV7-6
J gene: TRBJ2-3
D gene: NA
clone size: NA

CDR3 DNA: TGTGCCAGCAGCCCCTCCCCCTCCTACGAGCAGTACTTC
CDR3 protein: CASSPSPSYEQYF
V gene: TRBV3-1/TRBV3-2
J gene: TRBJ2-7
D gene: NA
clone size: NA

CDR3 DNA: TGTGCCAGCAGTCCCCCAGGGGGGACTGAAGCTTTCTTT
CDR3 protein: CASSPPGGTEAFF
V gene: TRBV12-3/TRBV12-4
J gene: TRBJ1-1
D gene: TRBD1
clone size: NA